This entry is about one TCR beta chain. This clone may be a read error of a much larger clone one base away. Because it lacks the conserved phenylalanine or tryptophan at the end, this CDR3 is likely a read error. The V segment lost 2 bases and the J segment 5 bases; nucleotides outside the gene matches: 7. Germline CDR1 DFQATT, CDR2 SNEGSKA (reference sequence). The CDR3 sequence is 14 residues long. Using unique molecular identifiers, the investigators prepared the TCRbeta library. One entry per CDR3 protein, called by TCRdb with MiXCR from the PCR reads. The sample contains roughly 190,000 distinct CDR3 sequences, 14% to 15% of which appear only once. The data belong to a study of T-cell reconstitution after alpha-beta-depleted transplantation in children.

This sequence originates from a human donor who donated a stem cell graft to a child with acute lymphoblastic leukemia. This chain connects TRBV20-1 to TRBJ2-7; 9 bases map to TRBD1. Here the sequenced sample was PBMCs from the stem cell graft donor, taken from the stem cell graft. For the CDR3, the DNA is TGCAGTGCTAGACGGACAGGGGTCCTGGACGAGCAGTACTTG. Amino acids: CSARRTGVLDEQYL.